These 12 T cell receptor beta chains came from one sample sequenced in a study of human T cells and chemical hapten exposure. Time point denoted: patch test 1, 2 weeks after DPC sensitization. This sample's treatment: therapeutic diphenylcyclopropenone sensitization with weekly scalp DPC. One entry per CDR3 protein results from TCRdb running MiXCR on the RACE reads. This table holds around 190,000 distinct CDR3 sequences, around 22% found once. The sample here was whole blood, taken in connection with sensitization to the hapten diphenylcyclopropenone (DPC). These receptors all stem from a woman aged 45-65 years with alopecia areata. Some clones in this sample may be carry-over from other donors' samples.

This clonotype was recorded a few times. V is TRBV20-1 and J is TRBJ2-7; a possible D gene is TRBD2 (5 bases). Germline CDR1 is DFQATT and CDR2 is SNEGSKA (reference sequence). The CDR3 sequence is 13 residues long. V was clipped by 5 bases and J by 2 bases, with 13 bases between them. CDR3 nucleotides: TGCAGTGCTCCGGACTCGCGAACCTACGAGCAGTACTTC. Its protein is CSAPDSRTYEQYF.

The V call is TRBV3-1, the J call TRBJ1-4; tentatively, D is TRBD1 (6 bases). The CDR3 is made up of 14 amino acids. Germline V CDR1 and CDR2: LGHDT, YNNKEL (reference sequence). The ends were cut back, 2 bases at V and 5 bases at J, with 9 bases in the middle. The CDR3 spells CASSQRTANEKLFF. The CDR3 DNA is TGTGCCAGCAGCCAAAGGACAGCGAATGAAAAACTGTTTTTT.

The rearrangement joins TRBV20-1 to TRBJ2-7; D is undetermined. The CDR3 is made up of 11 amino acids. V dropped 4 bases and J dropped 3 bases, with 7 bases sitting between them. Germline CDR1 DFQATT, CDR2 SNEGSKA (reference sequence). CDR3 loop: CSAKALYEQYF. The CDR3 nucleotides are TGCAGTGCTAAAGCCCTCTACGAGCAGTACTTC.

This clonotype has only a few counts. The rearrangement uses TRBV3-1 and TRBJ2-1, with D perhaps matching TRBD1 (5 bases). CDR1 and CDR2 from the germline V gene are LGHDT and YNNKEL (reference sequence). V shed 1 base and J shed 6 bases, with 13 bases lying between them. This CDR3 is 15 amino acids long. The CDR3 DNA is TGTGCCAGCAGCCAAGGGTACAGGTTGGTCAATGAGCAGTTCTTC. Encoded protein: CASSQGYRLVNEQFF.

This clonotype has a handful of counts. The chain uses TRBV29-1 and TRBJ1-1, with a weak D call TRBD1 (5 bases). V was cut by 2 bases and J by 1 base, with 14 bases left in between. Germline assignment: CDR1 SQVTM and CDR2 ANQGSEA. The CDR3 consists of 15 residues. CDR3 in amino acids: CSVETVPGPNTEAFF. DNA of the CDR3: TGCAGCGTTGAAACTGTTCCAGGGCCGAACACTGAAGCTTTCTTT.

The chain is built from TRBV29-1 and TRBJ2-3; D remains ambiguous. V was cut by 4 bases and J by 10 bases, with 24 bases left in between. Per germline, CDR1 SQVTM and CDR2 ANQGSEA. This CDR3 has 15 amino acids. CDR3 in amino acids: CSVGGSWVATTPQYF. CDR3 sequence (DNA): TGCAGCGTTGGGGGATCGTGGGTAGCAACAACACCGCAGTATTTT.

There are a few counts of this clonotype. The chain combines TRBV7-9 with TRBJ1-2; no firm D call. V lost 6 bases and J lost 4, with 12 bases in between. The CDR3 has 13 residues. Germline CDR1 SEHNR, CDR2 FQNEAQ (reference sequence). The CDR3 region is CASRGGDGYGYTF. The DNA of the CDR3 is TGTGCCAGCAGAGGTGGGGATGGCTATGGCTACACCTTC.

This clonotype was detected a few times. The V call is TRBV5-6, the J call TRBJ1-4; D unresolved. CDR1 and CDR2 from the germline V gene are SGHDT and YYEEEE. The V and J ends lost 2 bases and 3 bases respectively, with 8 bases between them. This CDR3 contains 14 residues. CDR3 in DNA: TGTGCCAGCAGCTTAATTGGTGCTAATGAAAAACTGTTTTTT. It specifies CASSLIGANEKLFF.

The chain is built from TRBV2 and TRBJ1-2; tentative D call: TRBD1 (6 bases). Per germline, CDR1 SNHLY and CDR2 FYNNEI. Trimming removed 4 bases from V and 2 bases from J, with 8 bases in between. The CDR3 covers 13 residues. CDR3 sequence (DNA): TGTGCCAGCAGTGCACAGGGCAACTATGGCTACACCTTC. Translating gives CASSAQGNYGYTF.

This clonotype was found a few times. The J gene is TRBJ1-5, the V gene TRBV27, with 8 bases matching TRBD1. CDR3 length: 15 amino acids. V shed 1 base and J 3 bases; nucleotides not matched to a gene: 2. Germline CDR1 reads MNHEY; CDR2 reads SMNVEV (reference sequence). The CDR3 region has the DNA TGTGCCAGCAGTTTATTGGGACAGGTCAATCAGCCCCAGCATTTT. It encodes CASSLLGQVNQPQHF.

The chain combines TRBV2 with TRBJ1-6; 8 bases match TRBD1. V shed 6 bases and J 6 bases; nucleotides not matched to a gene: 4. The length of the CDR3 is 14 residues. Germline CDR1 and CDR2: SNHLY and FYNNEI. In nucleotides, the CDR3 is TGTGCCAGCAGCCGGACAGGGACTAATTCACCCCTCCACTTT. Its protein is CASSRTGTNSPLHF. The variable domain in full, completed from reference TRBV2 and TRBJ1-6, reads EPEVTQTPSHQVTQMGQEVILRCVPISNHLYFYWYRQILGQKVEFLVSFYNNEISEKSEIFDDQFSVERPDGSNFTLKIRSTKLEDSAMYFCASSRTGTNSPLHFGNGTRLTVT.

J is TRBJ2-1 and V is TRBV10-2; TRBD2 agrees at 11 bases. CDR3 length equals 14 residues. The V and J ends lost 6 bases and 3 bases, in that order; junction bases with no gene match: 1. Germline CDR1 WSHSY, CDR2 SAAADI. The CDR3 sequence: CASRLAGDYNEQFF. DNA of the CDR3: TGCGCCAGCAGACTAGCGGGAGACTACAATGAGCAGTTCTTC.